This is a list of T cell receptor beta chains from one sample in a study of CXCR3-negative and CXCR3-positive naive CD8 T cells. Reanalyzing the 5' RACE reads, TCRdb keeps one entry per CDR3 protein, without DNA. This listing includes 70,000 to 95,000 distinct CDR3 sequences. The material sequenced was naive CXCR3- CD8+ T cells from blood. These receptors all come from a human donor in good health. Some clones in this sample may be carry-over from other donors' samples. Each CDR3 is given with its conserved first and last residue.

j_gene | v_gene | CDR3aa
TRBJ2-7 | TRBV11-3 | CASSPRPGQGKPYEQYF
TRBJ1-2 | TRBV29-1 | CSVVAGPLHGYTF
TRBJ2-2 | TRBV7-6 | CASSLEGQGNFANTGELFF
TRBJ2-7 | TRBV4-2 | CASSQLSGGPLSYEQYF
TRBJ2-5 | TRBV14 | CASSQGWAMGQETQYF
TRBJ2-7 | TRBV5-8 | CASSLGPPGKNYEQYF
TRBJ2-1 | TRBV29-1 | CSVDWAESSYNEQFF
TRBJ1-1 | TRBV29-1 | CSERTGMNTEAFF
TRBJ2-3 | TRBV10-3 | CAISPGGTDTQYF
TRBJ2-7 | TRBV2 | CASSGQPNEQYF
TRBJ2-5 | TRBV29-1 | CSVDRLDQETQYF
TRBJ2-1 | TRBV7-3 | CASSLTVRGPFVDEQFF
TRBJ2-7 | TRBV10-3 | CAISSPGQQIYEQYF
TRBJ1-1 | TRBV4-3 | CASSQGDRANTEAFF
TRBJ1-5 | TRBV29-1 | CSVGGGSSNQPQHF
TRBJ1-5 | TRBV19 | CASFGYSNQPQHF
TRBJ2-3 | TRBV10-2 | CASSESVGDTQYF
TRBJ2-1 | TRBV20-1 | CSGGAIRGNEQFF
TRBJ2-3 | TRBV6-1 | CASTELAGGAPDTQYF
TRBJ2-1 | TRBV6-4 | CASSDSLAGGNEQFF
TRBJ2-1 | TRBV20-1 | CSARSYFVASGGPRANEQFF
TRBJ2-7 | TRBV29-1 | CSVSMEFTTYEQYF
TRBJ2-1 | TRBV7-3 | CASSLRQGSYNEQFF
TRBJ2-3 | TRBV9 | CASSHGTTSTDTQYF